This T cell receptor beta chain derives from a study of T cell repertoires in cytomegalovirus infection. Study details: CMV epitopes used comprised recently identified HLA-C-restricted ones and well-studied HLA-B-restricted ones. Matching HLA type and CMV infection were both indicated by public TCR beta signatures. Findings and limits, study-wide: There were HLA-C-restricted CMV-specific TCR beta clonotypes dominating the ex vivo response.

TCRdb re-called the reads with MiXCR, one entry per CDR3 protein. The table lists 830,000 or so distinct CDR3 sequences, around a third of them singletons. This clonotype was recorded a few times. The antigen is not known. The sequencing here drew on cultured CD8+ T cells from PBMCs, taken from culture after CMV antigen stimulation. This TCR derives from a human donor in good health (CMV status not recorded). Some clones in this sample may be carry-over from other donors' samples.

The DNA for the CDR3 is TGTGCCAGCAGTTATTCTAACCACCAGGTTATTACGGAGGGCTCTAACTATGGCTACACCTTC. Translated, it gives CASSYSNHQVITEGSNYGYTF. The chain recombines TRBV6-9 with TRBJ1-2, with D unclear. Germline assignment: CDR1 MNHGY and CDR2 SVAAGI. V was shortened by 0 bases and J by 0 bases, with 26 bases between the two germline ends. The CDR3 totals 21 residues.